The T cell receptor beta chain described here comes from a study of blood T cell repertoires in COVID-19. Libraries were prepared by immunoSEQ multiplex PCR; TCRdb keeps only in-frame clonotypes and omits some of them. The repertoire holds around 74,000 clones, with about nine tenths as singletons. The TCR was taken from an elderly woman with active or convalescent COVID-19. What was sequenced was peripheral blood.

CDR3 DNA sequence: TGCGCCAGCAGCTTGAGCGCGTCCGGAAACACCATATATTTT. Translated: CASSLSASGNTIYF. This chain joins TRBV5-1 and TRBJ1-3, with D unclear. Germline V gene lookup returns CDR1 SGHRS and CDR2 YFSETQ. This CDR3 contains 14 residues. V dropped 1 base and J dropped 4 bases, with 9 bases sitting between them.